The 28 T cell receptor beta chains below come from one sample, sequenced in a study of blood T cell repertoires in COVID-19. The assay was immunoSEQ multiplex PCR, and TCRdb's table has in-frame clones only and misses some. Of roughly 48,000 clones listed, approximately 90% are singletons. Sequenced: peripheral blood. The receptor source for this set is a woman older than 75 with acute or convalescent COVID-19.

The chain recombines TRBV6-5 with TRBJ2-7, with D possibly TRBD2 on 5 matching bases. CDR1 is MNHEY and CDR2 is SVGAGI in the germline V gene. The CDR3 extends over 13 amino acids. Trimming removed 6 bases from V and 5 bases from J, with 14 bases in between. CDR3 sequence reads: CASRPRGFDEQYV. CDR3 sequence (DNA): TGTGCCAGCAGGCCCAGAGGGTTTGACGAGCAGTACGTC.

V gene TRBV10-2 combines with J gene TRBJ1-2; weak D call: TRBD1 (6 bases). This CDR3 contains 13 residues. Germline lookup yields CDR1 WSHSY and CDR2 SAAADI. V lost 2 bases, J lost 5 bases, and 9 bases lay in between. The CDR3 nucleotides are TGCGCCAGCAGTGAGCCGGACAGTTATGGCTACACCTTC. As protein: CASSEPDSYGYTF.

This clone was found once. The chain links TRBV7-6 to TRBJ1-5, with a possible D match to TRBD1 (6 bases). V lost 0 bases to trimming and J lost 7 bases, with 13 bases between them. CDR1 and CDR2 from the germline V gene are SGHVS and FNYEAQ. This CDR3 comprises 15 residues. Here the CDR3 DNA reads TGTGCCAGCAGCTTAGCCGGGGGGCAGGGGCAGCCCCAGCATTTT. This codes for CASSLAGGQGQPQHF.

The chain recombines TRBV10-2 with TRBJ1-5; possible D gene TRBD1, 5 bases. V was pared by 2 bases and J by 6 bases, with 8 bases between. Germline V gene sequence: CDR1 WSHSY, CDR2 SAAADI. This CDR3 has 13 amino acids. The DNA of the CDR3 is TGCGCCAGCAGTGAGGGGGCGCGTCAGCCCCAGCATTTT. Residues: CASSEGARQPQHF.

The CDR3, as DNA: TGTGCCAGCAGTCGCGGGACAGACTACGAGCAGTACTTC. Its translation: CASSRGTDYEQYF. This sequence joins TRBV12-3 or TRBV12-4 and TRBJ2-7; perhaps TRBD1 as D (7 bases). This CDR3 region has 13 residues. V shed 5 bases and J shed 3 bases, with 11 bases lying between them.

CDR3 in amino acids: CASSVGQDNEKLFF. CDR3 nucleotides: TGTGCCAGCAGCGTTGGACAGGATAATGAAAAACTGTTTTTT. This sequence joins TRBV9 and TRBJ1-4, with 7 bases fitting TRBD1. The CDR3 has 14 amino acids. Germline V lookup: CDR1 SGDLS, CDR2 YYNGEE. Unmatched junction bases numbered 2, after V lost 2 bases and J lost 4 bases.

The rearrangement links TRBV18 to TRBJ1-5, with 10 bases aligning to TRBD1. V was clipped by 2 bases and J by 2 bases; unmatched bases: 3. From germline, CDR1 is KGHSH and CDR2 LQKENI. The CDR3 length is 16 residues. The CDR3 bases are TGTGCCAGCTCACCAAGGGACAGGGGTGGCAATCAGCCCCAGCATTTT. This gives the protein CASSPRDRGGNQPQHF.

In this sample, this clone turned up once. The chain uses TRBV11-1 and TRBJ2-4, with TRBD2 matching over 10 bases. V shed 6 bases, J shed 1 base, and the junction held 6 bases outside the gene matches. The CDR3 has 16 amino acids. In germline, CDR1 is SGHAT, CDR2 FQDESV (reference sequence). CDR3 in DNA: TGTGCCAGCAGTCTGAGCGGGAGGGGGGCCAAAAACATTCAGTACTTC. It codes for CASSLSGRGAKNIQYF.

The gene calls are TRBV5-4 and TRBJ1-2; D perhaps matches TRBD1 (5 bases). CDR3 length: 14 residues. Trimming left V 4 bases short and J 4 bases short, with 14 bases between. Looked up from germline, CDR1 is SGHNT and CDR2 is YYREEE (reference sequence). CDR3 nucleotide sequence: TGTGCCAGCAGCCCGGACCAAAGGGGCTATGGCTACACCTTC. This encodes CASSPDQRGYGYTF.

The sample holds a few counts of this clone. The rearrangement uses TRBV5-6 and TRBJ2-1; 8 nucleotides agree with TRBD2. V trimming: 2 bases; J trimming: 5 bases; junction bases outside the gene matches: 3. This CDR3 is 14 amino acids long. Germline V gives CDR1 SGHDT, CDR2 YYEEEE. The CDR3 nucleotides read TGTGCCAGCAGCTTATGGCGGGGGGACAATGAGCAGTTCTTC. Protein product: CASSLWRGDNEQFF.

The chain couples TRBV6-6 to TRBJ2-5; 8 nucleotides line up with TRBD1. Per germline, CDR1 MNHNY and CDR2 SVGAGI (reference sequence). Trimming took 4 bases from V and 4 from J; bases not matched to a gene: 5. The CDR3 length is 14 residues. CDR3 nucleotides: TGTGCCAGCAGTTCAGGGGGCTCAGCAGAGACCCAGTACTTC. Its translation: CASSSGGSAETQYF.

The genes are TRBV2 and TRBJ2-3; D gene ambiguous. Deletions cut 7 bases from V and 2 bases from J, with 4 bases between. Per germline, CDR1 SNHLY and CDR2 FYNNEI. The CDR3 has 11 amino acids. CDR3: CASTVTDTQYF. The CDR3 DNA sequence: TGTGCCAGCACCGTCACAGATACGCAGTATTTT.

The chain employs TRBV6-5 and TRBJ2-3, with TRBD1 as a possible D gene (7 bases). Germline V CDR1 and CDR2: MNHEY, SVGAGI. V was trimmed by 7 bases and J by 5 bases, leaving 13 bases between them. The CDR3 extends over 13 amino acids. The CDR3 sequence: CASTQGEVDTQYF. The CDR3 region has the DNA TGTGCCAGCACCCAGGGGGAGGTAGATACGCAGTATTTT.

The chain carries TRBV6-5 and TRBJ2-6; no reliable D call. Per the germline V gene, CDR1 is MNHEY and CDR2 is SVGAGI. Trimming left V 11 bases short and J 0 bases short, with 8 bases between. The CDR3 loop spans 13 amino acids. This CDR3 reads CAGWSSGANVLTF. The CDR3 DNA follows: TGTGCCGGTTGGAGCTCTGGGGCCAACGTCCTGACTTTC.

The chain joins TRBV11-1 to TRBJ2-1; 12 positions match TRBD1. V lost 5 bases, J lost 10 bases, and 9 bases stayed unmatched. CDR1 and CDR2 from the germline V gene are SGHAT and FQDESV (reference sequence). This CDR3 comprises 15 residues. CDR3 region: CASSPGQGALGEQFF. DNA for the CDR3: TGTGCCAGCAGCCCGGGACAGGGGGCCCTAGGAGAGCAGTTCTTC.

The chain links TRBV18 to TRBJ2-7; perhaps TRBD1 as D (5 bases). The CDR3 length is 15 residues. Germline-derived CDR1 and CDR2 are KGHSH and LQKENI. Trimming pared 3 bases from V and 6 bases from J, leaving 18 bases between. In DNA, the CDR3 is TGTGCCAGCTCACCCACCCAGGGAAATCCCCTCGAGCAGTACTTC. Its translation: CASSPTQGNPLEQYF.

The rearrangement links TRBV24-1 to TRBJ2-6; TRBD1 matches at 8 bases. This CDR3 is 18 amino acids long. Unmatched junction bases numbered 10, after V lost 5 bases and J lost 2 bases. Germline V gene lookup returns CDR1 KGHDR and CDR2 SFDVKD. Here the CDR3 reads CATSGVGRGRAGANVLTF. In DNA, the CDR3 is TGTGCCACCAGTGGGGTCGGCAGGGGGCGCGCTGGGGCCAACGTCCTGACTTTC.

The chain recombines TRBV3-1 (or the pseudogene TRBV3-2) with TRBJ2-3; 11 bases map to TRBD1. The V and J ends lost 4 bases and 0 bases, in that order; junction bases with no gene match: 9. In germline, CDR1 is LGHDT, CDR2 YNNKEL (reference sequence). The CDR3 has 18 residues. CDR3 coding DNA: TGTGCCAGCAGCCCCAGTGGGACAGGGGGGTTCAGCACAGATACGCAGTATTTT. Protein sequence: CASSPSGTGGFSTDTQYF.

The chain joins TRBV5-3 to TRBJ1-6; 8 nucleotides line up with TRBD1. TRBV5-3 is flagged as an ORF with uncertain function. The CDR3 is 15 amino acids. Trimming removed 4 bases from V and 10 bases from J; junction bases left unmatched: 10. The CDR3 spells CARSADRENGSPLHF. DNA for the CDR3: TGTGCCAGAAGCGCGGACAGGGAAAATGGATCACCCCTCCACTTT.

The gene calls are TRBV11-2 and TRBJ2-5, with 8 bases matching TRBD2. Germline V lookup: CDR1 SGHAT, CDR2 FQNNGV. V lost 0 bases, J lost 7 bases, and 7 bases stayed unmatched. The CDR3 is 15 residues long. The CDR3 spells CASSLEGTRWTTQYF. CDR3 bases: TGTGCCAGCAGCTTAGAAGGGACTAGGTGGACGACCCAGTACTTC. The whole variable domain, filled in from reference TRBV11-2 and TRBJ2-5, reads EAGVAQSPRYKIIEKRQSVAFWCNPISGHATLYWYQQILGQGPKLLIQFQNNGVVDDSQLPKDRFSAERLKGVDSTLKIQPAKLEDSAVYLCASSLEGTRWTTQYFGPGTRLLVL.

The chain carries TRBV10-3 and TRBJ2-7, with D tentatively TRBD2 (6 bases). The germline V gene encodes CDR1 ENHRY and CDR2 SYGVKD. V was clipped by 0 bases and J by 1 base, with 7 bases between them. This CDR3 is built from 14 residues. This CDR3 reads CAISESGTSYEQYV. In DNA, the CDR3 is TGTGCCATCAGTGAGTCCGGGACTTCCTACGAGCAGTACGTC.

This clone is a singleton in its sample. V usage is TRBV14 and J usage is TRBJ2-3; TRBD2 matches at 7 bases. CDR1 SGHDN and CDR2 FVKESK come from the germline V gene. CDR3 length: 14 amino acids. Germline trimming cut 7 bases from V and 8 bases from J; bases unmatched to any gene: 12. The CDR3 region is CASTAGVKSGTQYF. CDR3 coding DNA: TGTGCCAGCACTGCGGGGGTAAAAAGTGGTACGCAGTATTTT.

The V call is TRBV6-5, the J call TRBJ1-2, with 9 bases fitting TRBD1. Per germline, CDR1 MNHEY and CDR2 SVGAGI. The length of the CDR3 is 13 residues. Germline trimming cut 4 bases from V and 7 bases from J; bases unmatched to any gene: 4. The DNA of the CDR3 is TGTGCCAGCAGTTTACGACAGGGGGGTGGCTACACCTTC. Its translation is CASSLRQGGGYTF.

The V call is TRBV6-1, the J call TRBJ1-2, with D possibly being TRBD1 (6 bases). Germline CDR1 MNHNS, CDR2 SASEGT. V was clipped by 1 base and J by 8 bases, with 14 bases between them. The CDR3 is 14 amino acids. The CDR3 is CASSEGTVGGGYTF. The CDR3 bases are TGTGCCAGCAGTGAAGGGACAGTCGGAGGCGGCTACACCTTC.

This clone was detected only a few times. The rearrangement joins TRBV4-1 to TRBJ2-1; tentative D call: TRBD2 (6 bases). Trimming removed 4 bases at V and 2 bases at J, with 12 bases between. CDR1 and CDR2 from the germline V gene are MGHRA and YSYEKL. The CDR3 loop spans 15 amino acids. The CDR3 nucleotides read TGCGCCAGCAGCCTCACTTCGGGGGCCTACAATGAGCAGTTCTTC. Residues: CASSLTSGAYNEQFF.

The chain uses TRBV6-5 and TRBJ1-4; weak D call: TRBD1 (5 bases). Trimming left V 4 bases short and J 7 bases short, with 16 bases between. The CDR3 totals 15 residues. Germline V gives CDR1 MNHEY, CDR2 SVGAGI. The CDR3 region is CASSFRQISSEKLFF. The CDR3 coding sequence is TGTGCCAGCAGTTTCCGACAGATTAGCAGTGAAAAACTGTTTTTT.

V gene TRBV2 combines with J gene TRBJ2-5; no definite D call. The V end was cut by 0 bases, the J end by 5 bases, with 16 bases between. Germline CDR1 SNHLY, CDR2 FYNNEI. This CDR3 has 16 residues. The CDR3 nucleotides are TGTGCCAGCAGTGAAGCGCGAGCTGCGGCCGGGGAGACCCAGTACTTC. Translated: CASSEARAAAGETQYF.

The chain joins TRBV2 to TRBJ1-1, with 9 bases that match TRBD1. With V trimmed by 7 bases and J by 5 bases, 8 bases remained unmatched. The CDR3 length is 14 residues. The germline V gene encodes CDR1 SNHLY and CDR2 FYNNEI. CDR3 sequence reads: CASMQDRGSTEAFF. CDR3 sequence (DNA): TGTGCCAGCATGCAGGACAGGGGTAGTACTGAAGCTTTCTTT.